Shown below are 28 T cell receptor beta chains from a single sample sequenced in a study of cytomegalovirus exposure and HLA in healthy donors. Vbeta (60) and Jbeta (13) primers were used in the PCR. The table came from immunoSEQ multiplex PCR; TCRdb's copy has only in-frame clones and leaves some out. This table holds 110,000 or so clones, approximately 71% found once. Sequencing input: PBMCs. The receptors come from a man aged 40-49 years in good health and CMV-seronegative.

The chain carries TRBV28 and TRBJ1-5; TRBD1 matches at 9 bases. Trimming cost V 3 bases and J 5 bases; bases outside gene matches: 2. Germline loops: CDR1 MDHEN, CDR2 SYDVKM. The CDR3 spans 14 residues. CDR3 bases: TGTGCCAGCAGTTTCGGGACAGGGTATCAGCCCCAGCATTTT. Encoded protein: CASSFGTGYQPQHF.

The CDR3: CASSLESLSLYYEQYF. The CDR3 DNA follows: TGTGCCAGCAGCCTAGAGAGCCTCTCCCTCTACTACGAGCAGTACTTC. V usage is TRBV7-8 and J usage is TRBJ2-7, with D hard to call. Germline V gene lookup returns CDR1 SGHVS and CDR2 FQNEAQ. V was pared by 5 bases and J by 3 bases, with 20 bases between. The CDR3 extends over 16 amino acids.

This clone has just a few counts. CDR3 amino acids: CASSLSGGTQETQYF. The CDR3, as DNA: TGTGCCAGCAGCCTTAGCGGGGGAACCCAAGAGACCCAGTACTTC. The chain uses TRBV7-9 and TRBJ2-5, with TRBD2 matching 9 bases. The CDR3 length is 15 residues. J was trimmed by 1 base and V by 5 bases; bases with no gene match: 5. CDR1 SEHNR and CDR2 FQNEAQ come from the germline V gene (reference sequence).

The CDR3 DNA reads TGTGCCAGCAGGCCTGCAGGGTCCTACGAGCAGTACTTC. This gives the protein CASRPAGSYEQYF. The V and J genes are TRBV6-6 and TRBJ2-7, with D possibly being TRBD1 (5 bases). The germline V gene encodes CDR1 MNHNY and CDR2 SVGAGI (reference sequence). This CDR3 region has 13 residues. V lost 6 bases, J lost 1 base, and 10 bases lay in between.

V gene TRBV29-1 combines with J gene TRBJ1-2; D is undetermined. Germline loops: CDR1 SQVTM, CDR2 ANQGSEA. V shed 7 bases and J shed 3 bases, with 15 bases lying between them. This CDR3 spans 13 amino acids. The CDR3, as DNA: TGCAGCGCCGCCCCCGGAGCTGACTATGGCTACACCTTC. It encodes CSAAPGADYGYTF.

The chain is built from TRBV9 and TRBJ2-3; no clear D gene. This CDR3 contains 12 residues. The germline V and J ends were trimmed by 0 bases and 3 bases, with 2 bases remaining between them. Looked up from germline, CDR1 is SGDLS and CDR2 is YYNGEE. The CDR3 protein is CASSVVTDTQYF. In DNA, the CDR3 is TGTGCCAGCAGCGTAGTAACAGATACGCAGTATTTT.

The chain employs TRBV6-5 and TRBJ2-5; TRBD1 matches at 7 bases. CDR1 is MNHEY and CDR2 is SVGAGI in the germline V gene. V shed 5 bases, J shed 5 bases, and the junction held 11 bases outside the gene matches. The CDR3 has 15 residues. CDR3 amino acids: CASSPNDRAGETQYF. The CDR3 DNA is TGTGCCAGCAGTCCTAACGACAGGGCTGGGGAGACCCAGTACTTC.

The rearrangement links TRBV16 to TRBJ2-6; perhaps TRBD1 as D (6 bases). The V end was cut by 2 bases, the J end by 2 bases, with 7 bases between. Germline lookup yields CDR1 KGHSY and CDR2 FQNENV. The CDR3 extends over 15 amino acids. In DNA, the CDR3 is TGTGCCAGCAGCCAAGAGGGGGCTGGGGCCAACGTCCTGACTTTC. Translation gives CASSQEGAGANVLTF. Based on the CDR3 plus reference TRBV16 and TRBJ2-6, the full variable domain is GEEVAQTPKHLVRGEGQKAKLYCAPIKGHSYVFWYQQVLKNEFKFLISFQNENVFDETGMPKERFSAKCLPNSPCSLEIQATKLEDSAVYFCASSQEGAGANVLTFGAGSRLTVL.

The chain joins TRBV5-4 to TRBJ2-2; the match to TRBD2 covers 9 bases. Trimming removed 1 base from V and 2 bases from J; junction bases left unmatched: 3. This CDR3 is built from 16 residues. Germline V gene data show CDR1 as SGHNT and CDR2 as YYREEE (reference sequence). The CDR3 here is CASSLSAGGNTGELFF. Here the CDR3 DNA reads TGTGCCAGCAGCTTGTCAGCGGGGGGCAACACCGGGGAGCTGTTTTTT.

There are a few counts of this clone. The gene calls are TRBV5-5 and TRBJ1-5; TRBD1 aligns across 8 bases. Trimming removed 0 bases from V and 7 bases from J; junction bases left unmatched: 6. This CDR3 is 15 amino acids long. From germline, CDR1 is SGHKS and CDR2 YYEKEE (reference sequence). The CDR3 is CASSLEAGGLQPQHF. CDR3 bases: TGTGCCAGCAGCTTGGAGGCAGGGGGCCTACAGCCCCAGCATTTT.

The chain combines TRBV19 with TRBJ2-5, with D perhaps matching TRBD1 (6 bases). The CDR3 covers 15 residues. Germline V gene data show CDR1 as LNHDA and CDR2 as SQIVND (reference sequence). V lost 4 bases to trimming and J lost 4 bases, with 16 bases between them. The chain's CDR3 is CASSTTRTGTETQYF. The CDR3 coding sequence is TGTGCCAGTAGTACGACCCGAACAGGGACAGAGACCCAGTACTTC.

This clone was recorded a few times. The chain employs TRBV10-3 and TRBJ1-1; the D is unclear. CDR3 size: 12 residues. Germline lookup yields CDR1 ENHRY and CDR2 SYGVKD. The V end was cut by 0 bases, the J end by 11 bases, with 10 bases between. The CDR3 sequence is CAISESPSGAFF. In DNA form, the CDR3 reads TGTGCCATCAGTGAGTCCCCGAGCGGGGCTTTCTTT.

The CDR3 here is CSVRGDPYEQYF. The CDR3 coding sequence is TGCAGCGTCCGGGGAGACCCCTACGAGCAGTACTTC. The chain couples TRBV29-1 to TRBJ2-7; TRBD2 might be the D (5 bases). The ends were cut back, 6 bases at V and 2 bases at J, with 11 bases in the middle. CDR3 length: 12 residues. Looked up from germline, CDR1 is SQVTM and CDR2 is ANQGSEA.

This clone was seen once. The genes are TRBV19 and TRBJ2-1, with 9 bases lining up with TRBD2. CDR3 length: 17 amino acids. Unmatched junction bases numbered 8, after V lost 2 bases and J lost 3 bases. Germline CDR1 LNHDA, CDR2 SQIVND (reference sequence). The CDR3 reads CASSILRVAGVYNEQFF. The DNA for the CDR3 is TGTGCCAGTAGTATACTCAGGGTAGCGGGGGTCTACAATGAGCAGTTCTTC. Using reference TRBV19 and TRBJ2-1 for the parts outside the CDR3, the full variable domain is DGGITQSPKYLFRKEGQNVTLSCEQNLNHDAMYWYRQDPGQGLRLIYYSQIVNDFQKGDIAEGYSVSREKKESFPLTVTSAQKNPTAFYLCASSILRVAGVYNEQFFGPGTRLTVL.

As for this clone: In the same sample, other DNA sequences code for this CDR3. The genes are TRBV27 and TRBJ2-7; TRBD1 is a possible D gene (6 bases). V dropped 5 bases and J dropped 1 base, with 12 bases sitting between them. CDR1 and CDR2 from the germline V gene are MNHEY and SMNVEV (reference sequence). The CDR3 consists of 14 residues. The CDR3 region has the DNA TGTGCCAGCAGTCCGACCCAGGGGTCCTACGAGCAGTACTTC. This sequence encodes CASSPTQGSYEQYF.

The chain combines TRBV6-4 with TRBJ2-1; a weak D match, TRBD2 (5 bases). From germline, CDR1 is MRHNA and CDR2 SNTAGT. The V gene lost 2 bases and the J gene lost 1 base, with 9 bases spanning the gap. This CDR3 contains 15 residues. The CDR3 coding sequence is TGTGCCAGCAGTGACGCTAGCACATCCTACAATGAGCAGTTCTTC. Translated: CASSDASTSYNEQFF.

J is TRBJ2-3 and V is TRBV25-1; 7 positions agree with TRBD1. Germline CDR1 is MGHDK and CDR2 is SYGVNS. V shed 4 bases, J shed 3 bases, and the junction held 13 bases outside the gene matches. This CDR3 region has 17 residues. CDR3: CASSASGQLVGTDTQYF. The CDR3 nucleotides read TGTGCCAGCAGTGCGTCGGGACAGTTGGTAGGAACAGATACGCAGTATTTT. Drawing the rest from reference TRBV25-1 and TRBJ2-3, the complete variable domain is EADIYQTPRYLVIGTGKKITLECSQTMGHDKMYWYQQDPGMELHLIHYSYGVNSTEKGDLSSESTVSRIRTEHFPLTLESARPSHTSQYLCASSASGQLVGTDTQYFGPGTRLTVL.

V usage is TRBV9 and J usage is TRBJ2-1; D may be TRBD2 (6 bases). Trimming removed 2 bases at V and 6 bases at J, with 21 bases between. Germline values: CDR1 SGDLS, CDR2 YYNGEE. This CDR3 contains 17 residues. The CDR3 nucleotides read TGTGCCAGCAGCGTCCCCCCGGAAGTAGCGGTAACCAATGAGCAGTTCTTC. It specifies CASSVPPEVAVTNEQFF.

V usage is TRBV5-1 and J usage is TRBJ2-3; 9 nucleotides align to TRBD1. Germline lookup yields CDR1 SGHRS and CDR2 YFSETQ. The junction had 10 bases not matched to a gene; V was cut back by 7 bases and J by 4 bases. This CDR3 is 15 amino acids long. This CDR3 reads CASSGDRGWSDTQYF. CDR3 bases: TGCGCCAGCTCTGGCGACAGGGGGTGGTCAGATACGCAGTATTTT.

This clone occurred a few times. This chain uses TRBV19 with TRBJ2-7; 10 bases map to TRBD1. The junction had 12 bases not matched to a gene; V was cut back by 4 bases and J by 3 bases. Germline V lookup: CDR1 LNHDA, CDR2 SQIVND (reference sequence). The CDR3 contains 17 residues. CDR3 in DNA: TGTGCCAGTAGTAAATCGGGACAGGGGAAAGGAGGCTACGAGCAGTACTTC. Protein product: CASSKSGQGKGGYEQYF.

This sequence joins TRBV4-1 and TRBJ1-2; 10 bases fit TRBD1. Trimming at V came to 4 bases and at J to 7 bases, leaving 9 bases not matched to a gene. The CDR3 has 15 residues. The germline V gene has CDR1 MGHRA and CDR2 YSYEKL. Written as DNA, the CDR3 is TGCGCCAGCAGCCCCCCCTTCCGGGACAGGGGTGGCTACACCTTC. Translating gives CASSPPFRDRGGYTF.

V gene TRBV19 combines with J gene TRBJ2-1; no reliable D call. Per the germline V gene, CDR1 is LNHDA and CDR2 is SQIVND (reference sequence). Trimming shortened V by 11 bases and J by 3 bases, and 20 bases separated the two germline ends. This CDR3 has 15 amino acids. Here the CDR3 DNA reads TGTGCCGCGGCCCGAGGTAGCTCCCACTACAATGAGCAGTTCTTC. Amino acids: CAAARGSSHYNEQFF.

The chain links TRBV6-4 to TRBJ1-1; no definite D call. Germline CDR1 MRHNA, CDR2 SNTAGT. The V and J ends lost 4 bases and 0 bases respectively, with 6 bases between them. The CDR3 has 13 residues. The CDR3 DNA reads TGTGCCAGCAGTGCTCAGATGAACACTGAAGCTTTCTTT. As protein: CASSAQMNTEAFF.

The chain has TRBV4-2 and TRBJ1-2; 9 bases line up with TRBD1. V lost 2 bases, J lost 5 bases, and 3 bases stayed unmatched. CDR1 and CDR2 (germline): LGHNA, YNFKEQ. CDR3 length equals 14 residues. The CDR3 sequence is CASSQPGQGYGYTF. The CDR3 coding sequence is TGTGCCAGCAGCCAACCGGGACAGGGTTATGGCTACACCTTC.

In this sample, this clone turned up a few times. The chain has TRBV7-8 and TRBJ2-7; a weak D match, TRBD1 (5 bases). The CDR3 contains 14 residues. V was pared by 5 bases and J by 2 bases, with 13 bases between. The germline CDR1 and CDR2 sequences are SGHVS and FQNEAQ. The CDR3 region is CASSTRTQTYEQYF. CDR3 sequence (DNA): TGTGCCAGCAGCACCCGGACACAGACCTACGAGCAGTACTTC. Based on the CDR3 plus reference TRBV7-8 and TRBJ2-7, the full variable domain is GAGVSQSPRYKVAKRGQDVALRCDPISGHVSLFWYQQALGQGPEFLTYFQNEAQLDKSGLPSDRFFAERPEGSVSTLKIQRTQQEDSAVYLCASSTRTQTYEQYFGPGTRLTVT.

The V gene is TRBV2, the J gene TRBJ1-2; no reliable D call. The CDR3 is made up of 15 amino acids. Germline assignment: CDR1 SNHLY and CDR2 FYNNEI. V was pared by 8 bases and J by 3 bases, with 19 bases between. The CDR3 nucleotides read TGTGCCAGCTCGATAATTACCTCAAGAGACTATGGCTACACCTTC. It specifies CASSIITSRDYGYTF.

The chain recombines TRBV9 with TRBJ2-3, with a possible D match to TRBD2 (6 bases). Germline values: CDR1 SGDLS, CDR2 YYNGEE. The CDR3 extends over 13 amino acids. V lost 2 bases and J 10 bases, leaving 14 bases between the germline ends. The CDR3 nucleotides read TGTGCCAGCAGCGTGGCGACTGGAGGGGCGCAGTATTTT. It encodes CASSVATGGAQYF.

This clone has only a few counts. One junction end does not reproduce the germline sequence, and a read error may be involved. This rearrangement joins TRBV4-1 to TRBJ2-1, with 8 positions matching TRBD1. Germline CDR1 reads MGHRA; CDR2 reads YSYEKL. The CDR3 has 16 amino acids. CDR3 in DNA: TGTGCCAGCAGCCAAGATAACGGACAGGGCTACAATGAGCAGTTCTTC. Protein product: CASSQDNGQGYNEQFF.